The rows below give T cell receptor beta chains drawn from one sample of a study of OX40 agonist ivuxolimab in advanced cancers. The repertoire was sequenced with immunoSEQ multiplex PCR; TCRdb's copy has only in-frame clones and lacks some. This table holds 60,000 to 85,000 clones, over 70% found once. Sequenced material: CD4+ or CD8+ T cells sorted from blood, taken in a trial of the OX40 agonist ivuxolimab. Source of these receptors: an adult with an advanced solid tumor such as melanoma, head and neck, liver or kidney cancer. The CDR3 runs from the conserved cysteine through the conserved F or W. Fields, in order: D gene, J gene, clone size, V gene, CDR3 DNA, CDR3 protein. D genes are given only for firm matches. A row's size may be missing; if present it is once, few, many or a size class.

D gene: TRBD1; J gene: TRBJ2-7; clone size: -; V gene: TRBV7-8; CDR3 DNA: TGTGCCAGCAGCCCACAGTGGGGTGGACAGGCGTCCGAGCAGTACTTC; CDR3 protein: CASSPQWGGQASEQYF
D gene: TRBD1; J gene: TRBJ2-1; clone size: -; V gene: TRBV11-2; CDR3 DNA: TGTGCCAGCAGCTTAGGGACAGGGTATGAGCAGTTCTTC; CDR3 protein: CASSLGTGYEQFF
D gene: TRBD2; J gene: TRBJ2-2; clone size: -; V gene: TRBV10-3; CDR3 DNA: TGTGCCATCAGTGATCTGGGGAGCGGGGCCGGGGAGCTGTTTTTT; CDR3 protein: CAISDLGSGAGELFF
D gene: -; J gene: TRBJ2-2; clone size: once; V gene: TRBV18; CDR3 DNA: TGTGCCAGCTCAACCCAACAGGGATCCGGGGAGCTGTTTTTT; CDR3 protein: CASSTQQGSGELFF
D gene: TRBD1; J gene: TRBJ1-1; clone size: -; V gene: TRBV10-2; CDR3 DNA: TGCGCCAGCAGCGGAATAGACAGGGGCAGGGACACTGAAGCTTTCTTT; CDR3 protein: CASSGIDRGRDTEAFF
D gene: -; J gene: TRBJ1-2; clone size: -; V gene: TRBV7-2; CDR3 DNA: TGTGCCAGCAGCCCCCGCACCGGGACTAACTATGGCTACACCTTC; CDR3 protein: CASSPRTGTNYGYTF
D gene: TRBD1; J gene: TRBJ1-4; clone size: -; V gene: TRBV28; CDR3 DNA: TGTGCCAGCAGGCCACGGGACAGGGCTGAAAAACTGTTTTTT; CDR3 protein: CASRPRDRAEKLFF
D gene: -; J gene: TRBJ2-1; clone size: -; V gene: TRBV30; CDR3 DNA: TGTGCCTGGTCTTCCGCTTATTACAATGAGCAGTTCTTC; CDR3 protein: CAWSSAYYNEQFF
D gene: TRBD1; J gene: TRBJ2-7; clone size: -; V gene: TRBV6-5; CDR3 DNA: TGTGCCAGCAGTTACGGCGGGACAGGACGCTCCTACGAGCAGTACTTC; CDR3 protein: CASSYGGTGRSYEQYF
D gene: -; J gene: TRBJ2-5; clone size: -; V gene: TRBV2; CDR3 DNA: TGTGCCAGCAAGGGGCAGTCACGGGAGACCCAGTACTTC; CDR3 protein: CASKGQSRETQYF
D gene: -; J gene: TRBJ1-5; clone size: -; V gene: TRBV10-2; CDR3 DNA: TGCGCCAGCAGGAAGGGACGGTATAGCAATCAGCCCCAGCATTTT; CDR3 protein: CASRKGRYSNQPQHF
D gene: TRBD1; J gene: TRBJ1-2; clone size: -; V gene: TRBV27; CDR3 DNA: TGTGCCAGCCGCCGTGGACAGGGGTCATACACCTATGGCTACACCTTC; CDR3 protein: CASRRGQGSYTYGYTF
D gene: -; J gene: TRBJ2-3; clone size: -; V gene: TRBV29-1; CDR3 DNA: TGCAGCGTTGAAGGAGGGCGGATAAGCACAGATACGCAGTATTTT; CDR3 protein: CSVEGGRISTDTQYF
D gene: TRBD2; J gene: TRBJ2-4; clone size: -; V gene: TRBV29-1; CDR3 DNA: TGCAGCGCCTTTAGCGGGGGTCTAGCCAAAAACATTCAGTACTTC; CDR3 protein: CSAFSGGLAKNIQYF
D gene: -; J gene: TRBJ1-5; clone size: -; V gene: TRBV5-1; CDR3 DNA: TGCGCCAGCAGCTCGGAAGTAGGTCAGCCCCAGCATTTT; CDR3 protein: CASSSEVGQPQHF
D gene: TRBD2; J gene: TRBJ2-2; clone size: -; V gene: TRBV5-1; CDR3 DNA: TGCGCCAGCAGCTTGTCCGGGAGGGTTAACACCGGGGAGCTGTTTTTT; CDR3 protein: CASSLSGRVNTGELFF
D gene: TRBD1; J gene: TRBJ1-6; clone size: -; V gene: TRBV18; CDR3 DNA: TGTGCCAGCTCAGCAGACAGGGATGGTTCACCCCTCCACTTT; CDR3 protein: CASSADRDGSPLHF
D gene: -; J gene: TRBJ1-3; clone size: -; V gene: TRBV5-6; CDR3 DNA: TGTGCCAGCAGCTTAACTGGAAACACCATATATTTT; CDR3 protein: CASSLTGNTIYF
D gene: -; J gene: TRBJ1-5; clone size: few; V gene: TRBV19; CDR3 DNA: TGTGCCAGTAGTTTGGGAGCCAATCAGCCCCAGCATTTT; CDR3 protein: CASSLGANQPQHF
D gene: -; J gene: TRBJ2-1; clone size: -; V gene: TRBV20-1; CDR3 DNA: TGCAGTGCTAGAAGGGATGAGCAGTTCTTC; CDR3 protein: CSARRDEQFF
D gene: TRBD1; J gene: TRBJ2-7; clone size: once; V gene: TRBV28; CDR3 DNA: TGTGCCAGCAGGACAGGGAGAGGCTACGAGCAGTACTTC; CDR3 protein: CASRTGRGYEQYF
D gene: -; J gene: TRBJ1-5; clone size: -; V gene: TRBV28; CDR3 DNA: TGTGCCAGCACCAACGGGGGGTCACATCAGCCCCAGCATTTT; CDR3 protein: CASTNGGSHQPQHF
D gene: -; J gene: TRBJ1-3; clone size: -; V gene: TRBV6-6; CDR3 DNA: TGTGCCAGCAGTACACAGTATACCGGAAACACCATATATTTT; CDR3 protein: CASSTQYTGNTIYF
D gene: -; J gene: TRBJ2-5; clone size: -; V gene: TRBV21-1; CDR3 DNA: TGTGCCAGCAGCTTACTCCTCAGAGGGGACAGTCAAGAGACCCAGTACTTC; CDR3 protein: CASSLLLRGDSQETQYF
D gene: -; J gene: TRBJ1-2; clone size: -; V gene: TRBV5-4; CDR3 DNA: TGTGCCAGCAGCCGCGGCAGGGCCTCGAACTATGGCTACACCTTC; CDR3 protein: CASSRGRASNYGYTF
D gene: TRBD1; J gene: TRBJ1-1; clone size: -; V gene: TRBV27; CDR3 DNA: TGTGCCAGCAGTTTACCAAAGACAGGGGGCGGCACTGAAGCTTTCTTT; CDR3 protein: CASSLPKTGGGTEAFF
D gene: -; J gene: TRBJ2-5; clone size: once; V gene: TRBV15; CDR3 DNA: TGTGCCACCAGCAGAGATCAGGGGGGCTTTGGGGCGGATCCAGACAGCAGCTCAGAAGAGACCCAGTACTTC; CDR3 protein: CATSRDQGGFGADPDSSSEETQYF
D gene: -; J gene: TRBJ1-5; clone size: -; V gene: TRBV5-8; CDR3 DNA: TGTGCCAGCAGCTTTCCGAAGGGGGGATTTAGCAATCAGCCCCAGCATTTT; CDR3 protein: CASSFPKGGFSNQPQHF
D gene: TRBD2; J gene: TRBJ2-5; clone size: -; V gene: TRBV7-6; CDR3 DNA: TGTGCCAGCAGCCCCCAAAGACTAGCCCCACAAGAGACCCAGTACTTC; CDR3 protein: CASSPQRLAPQETQYF
D gene: -; J gene: TRBJ1-6; clone size: -; V gene: TRBV5-1; CDR3 DNA: TGCGCCAGCAGCTTGGGAGGGGGGAGCAGTGATATGTCACCCCTCCACTTT; CDR3 protein: CASSLGGGSSDMSPLHF
D gene: TRBD2; J gene: TRBJ2-1; clone size: -; V gene: TRBV5-1; CDR3 DNA: TGCGCCAGCAGCCACCGACTAGCGGTACCCTACAATGAGCAGTTCTTC; CDR3 protein: CASSHRLAVPYNEQFF
D gene: -; J gene: TRBJ2-5; clone size: -; V gene: TRBV18; CDR3 DNA: TGTGCCAGCTCATCAAATCATGAGACCCAGTACTTC; CDR3 protein: CASSSNHETQYF
D gene: -; J gene: TRBJ2-1; clone size: -; V gene: TRBV27; CDR3 DNA: TGTGCCAGCAGGGAGACAGGTACCTACAATGAGCAGTTCTTC; CDR3 protein: CASRETGTYNEQFF
D gene: TRBD1; J gene: TRBJ1-5; clone size: -; V gene: TRBV6-5; CDR3 DNA: TGTGCCAGCAGTCGCGACAGGGAAGGGGGTCAGCCCCAGCATTTT; CDR3 protein: CASSRDREGGQPQHF
D gene: -; J gene: TRBJ1-1; clone size: -; V gene: TRBV19; CDR3 DNA: TGTGCCACCGGGGGTAGGCTGAGGGGGGCCACTGAAGCTTTCTTT; CDR3 protein: CATGGRLRGATEAFF
D gene: -; J gene: TRBJ2-1; clone size: -; V gene: TRBV15; CDR3 DNA: TGTGCCACCAGCAGAGAATCTCCGAATGAGCAGTTCTTC; CDR3 protein: CATSRESPNEQFF
D gene: TRBD2; J gene: TRBJ2-2; clone size: -; V gene: TRBV19; CDR3 DNA: TGTGCCAGTAGCTCACCCCCTAGCGGCAACACCGGGGAGCTGTTTTTT; CDR3 protein: CASSSPPSGNTGELFF
D gene: -; J gene: TRBJ1-3; clone size: -; V gene: TRBV27; CDR3 DNA: TGTGCCAGCGGAGACAGGAGGAGAAACACCATATATTTT; CDR3 protein: CASGDRRRNTIYF
D gene: -; J gene: TRBJ2-3; clone size: once; V gene: TRBV6-6; CDR3 DNA: TGTGCCAGCAGTTTCGCAGGGGAAGGGGAAGGTACGCAGTATTTT; CDR3 protein: CASSFAGEGEGTQYF
D gene: TRBD1; J gene: TRBJ1-6; clone size: -; V gene: TRBV5-5; CDR3 DNA: TGTGCCAGCAGCCTGGTTGCGGGGACAGGGGCTCGGTCACCCCTCCACTTT; CDR3 protein: CASSLVAGTGARSPLHF
D gene: TRBD2; J gene: TRBJ2-5; clone size: -; V gene: TRBV5-6; CDR3 DNA: TGTGCCAGCAGCTCCCTAGCGGTTAAACAAGAGACCCAGTACTTC; CDR3 protein: CASSSLAVKQETQYF
D gene: -; J gene: TRBJ1-4; clone size: once; V gene: TRBV19; CDR3 DNA: TGTGCCAGTACCTCTCAGTCGCAGCGAAATGAAAAACTGTTTTTT; CDR3 protein: CASTSQSQRNEKLFF
D gene: -; J gene: TRBJ2-2; clone size: -; V gene: TRBV9; CDR3 DNA: TGTGCCAGCAGCGTAGGAGGTTCGAACACCGGGGAGCTGTTTTTT; CDR3 protein: CASSVGGSNTGELFF
D gene: -; J gene: TRBJ2-3; clone size: -; V gene: TRBV28; CDR3 DNA: TGTGCCAGCGAAAAGGGGTCAGATACGCAGTATTTT; CDR3 protein: CASEKGSDTQYF
D gene: -; J gene: TRBJ2-3; clone size: -; V gene: TRBV14; CDR3 DNA: TGTGCCAGCAGCCCCGGAAGTATTGGGACAGATACGCAGTATTTT; CDR3 protein: CASSPGSIGTDTQYF
D gene: -; J gene: TRBJ2-7; clone size: once; V gene: TRBV5-1; CDR3 DNA: TGCGCCAGCAGGGCCGGATTCGGTGCCTACGAGCAGTACTTC; CDR3 protein: CASRAGFGAYEQYF
D gene: -; J gene: TRBJ2-3; clone size: -; V gene: TRBV6-5; CDR3 DNA: TGTGCCAGCAGTCCCCGAGCGGGCACAGATACGCAGTATTTT; CDR3 protein: CASSPRAGTDTQYF
D gene: TRBD1; J gene: TRBJ2-7; clone size: -; V gene: TRBV7-6; CDR3 DNA: TGTGCCAGCAGCTTCACAGGGGGCTTCGAGCAGTACTTC; CDR3 protein: CASSFTGGFEQYF
D gene: -; J gene: TRBJ1-4; clone size: -; V gene: TRBV27; CDR3 DNA: TGTGCCAGCAGTTCATCGGGAGAAAAACTGTTTTTT; CDR3 protein: CASSSSGEKLFF
D gene: -; J gene: TRBJ1-4; clone size: -; V gene: TRBV7-9; CDR3 DNA: TGTGCCAGCAGGACAGATGCAACTAATGAAAAACTGTTTTTT; CDR3 protein: CASRTDATNEKLFF
D gene: -; J gene: TRBJ1-2; clone size: -; V gene: TRBV27; CDR3 DNA: TGTGCCAGCAGGTCTTACTATGGCTACACCTTC; CDR3 protein: CASRSYYGYTF
D gene: -; J gene: TRBJ2-1; clone size: -; V gene: TRBV7-2; CDR3 DNA: TGTGCCAGCAGCTTAGATGGGGGGAACTACAATGAGCAGTTCTTC; CDR3 protein: CASSLDGGNYNEQFF
D gene: -; J gene: TRBJ2-1; clone size: -; V gene: TRBV6-7; CDR3 DNA: TGTGCCAGCAGTTACCCACATGCGCATCGGGACTACAATGAGCAGTTCTTC; CDR3 protein: CASSYPHAHRDYNEQFF